One T cell receptor beta chain is described in this entry. Its antigen is not yet known. No base quality values were provided; no much bigger clone lies one nucleotide off. Systemically healthy Caucasian individuals from Russia, around 39 in total and aged about 6 to 90 years, were included as donors. Each donor gave 8.5 to 10 milliliters of peripheral blood, collected into EDTA-treated Vacutainer tubes. Ficoll-Paque density-gradient centrifugation was used to isolate PBMCs, with at least 7 million per sample. Trizol reagent was used to extract total RNA from the PBMCs, yielding at least 5.5 micrograms per sample. Naive CD45RAhigh/CD27high T cell percentages were measured by flow cytometry on a PBMC aliquot from every donor. Library generation was performed with 5' RACE. For sequencing, an Illumina HiSeq 2500 was employed. A second roughly 7 to 12 cycle PCR used a sample-barcoded 5' primer and a J-beta primer mix. A unique molecular identifier was introduced onto each TCR beta cDNA molecule by a template-switch 5' adaptor carrying 12 random nucleotides. At least 2.5 million CDR3-containing paired-end reads were obtained from each sample. All of the RNA was converted into first-strand cDNA using the Mint cDNA synthesis kit, with a TRBC-specific oligonucleotide serving as the primer. After uracil-DNA glycosylase treatment, a first 18-cycle PCR used universal primers M1SS and BC2_uni_R on all cDNA. Turning to the authors' computational methods: For normalization, 1 million high-quality reads were randomly selected from each sample, with every read carrying a distinct molecular identifier. Instead of being binned into consensus sequences, reads that shared molecular identifiers were thrown out. MiTCR, with a Q25 quality threshold and the strictest error-elimination algorithm, was used for CDR3 identification, clonotype clustering and error correction. A nonparametric unseen species model using Euler transformation provided a lower-bound estimate of total TCR beta diversity. TCRdb reworked the public reads: Q25 trimming with fastp, MiXCR clone assembly, productive beta chains retained. Each CDR3 protein appears once, grouped with its most common genes and DNA. The V and J calls shown here were made by TCRdb, not taken from the authors' results. The sample table holds 1.5 million to 2 million distinct CDR3 sequences, of which 49% were seen once. The ten biggest clones cover approximately 2% of the sample.

The data are from a study of blood T cells in healthy people across ages (dated by TCRdb to the mid-2010s). Regarding the study in general: In model experiments, template switching captured about one uniquely barcoded TCR beta cDNA molecule for every two T cells. The study measured age-related changes in TCR beta repertoire diversity using deep sequencing normalized with unique cDNA molecular identifiers. To avoid experimental bias, donors of different ages were distributed randomly across sequencing lanes. For two donors (one aged 18 to 29 and one aged 80 or older), the study analyzed two additional independent replicas of 1 million unique cDNA reads from the same blood draw. Four age groups were formed from the donors: young (average 16 years), middle-aged (approximately 40), aged (62) and long-lived (roughly 88). Overall study results and their limits: As age increased, observed TCR beta diversity per million T cells dropped in a roughly linear way, and a significant reduction was already evident by age 40. Estimates of total diversity based on one million sequenced T cells were considered lower bounds and underestimates. Because profiling used bulk unsorted PBMCs, naive and antigen-experienced compartments could not be compared conclusively. The CMV infection status of donors was not known, potentially confounding age-related changes in expanded clonotypes. Compared with the aged group, the long-lived group had more naive CD4+ T cells, fewer expanded clones and increased TCR diversity, suggesting age selection. Observed TCR beta diversity correlated strongly with the percentage of naive T cells measured by flow cytometry.

According to the germline V gene, CDR1 reads SGHTA and CDR2 reads FQGNSA. The CDR3 goes from the cysteine to the phenylalanine over 16 residues. Only CDR3 DNA is held: 48 bases, read in frame from base 1. V ends up 6 bases short and J 1 base short, with an unmatched junction base count of 10. The sequence came from a woman aged 40-49 years in good health. The rearrangement joined TRBV7-2 to TRBJ1-2; 8 nucleotides in the junction match TRBD1. The sample comprised blood. The CDR3 sequence is CASSPLPGGLNYGYTF. The bases are TGTGCCAGCAGTCCGCTCCCAGGGGGCCTTAACTATGGCTACACCTTC. Here the CDR3 is joined to the reference TRBV7-2 and TRBJ1-2 genes, and the full variable domain is: GAGVSQSPSNKVTEKGKDVELRCDPISGHTALYWYRQSLGQGLEFLIYFQGNSAPDKSGLPSDRFSAERTGGSVSTLTIQRTQQEDSAVYLCASSPLPGGLNYGYTFGSGTRLTVV.